One and the same sample provided the 13 T cell receptor beta chains below, sequenced in a study of CD4 T cells in relation to SARS-CoV-2 and coronaviruses. TCRdb's copy holds only in-frame clones and misses some; the assay was immunoSEQ multiplex PCR. Of 27,000 or so clones listed, about 76% are singletons. Unexposed donor CD4+ T cells date from about 2011-2018, before the COVID-19 pandemic. The cells were cultured for 10 days before CD4+ T cells were isolated. These receptors have no identified antigens. Input material: CD4+ T cells from PBMCs, cultured in vitro. The receptor set was obtained from a human donor in good health.

This clone was seen once. This chain connects TRBV7-9 to TRBJ2-5, with D possibly being TRBD1 (6 bases). There are 13 residues in the CDR3. Germline V gene data show CDR1 as SEHNR and CDR2 as FQNEAQ (reference sequence). V was trimmed by 6 bases and J by 2 bases, leaving 10 bases between them. CDR3 sequence (DNA): TGTGCCAGCAGTTTACAGGGACAAGAGACCCAGTACTTC. This sequence encodes CASSLQGQETQYF.

The V call is TRBV7-6, the J call TRBJ2-5; D is tentatively TRBD1 or TRBD2 (5 bases each). The ends were cut back, 6 bases at V and 5 bases at J, with 19 bases in the middle. Germline values: CDR1 SGHVS, CDR2 FNYEAQ. This CDR3 is 15 amino acids long. The CDR3 loop is CASSPGARVGETQYF. CDR3 sequence (DNA): TGTGCCAGCAGTCCCGGGGCCAGGGTAGGCGAGACCCAGTACTTC.

V is TRBV25-1 and J is TRBJ2-1; 12 bases line up with TRBD2. Germline V lookup: CDR1 MGHDK, CDR2 SYGVNS. This CDR3 spans 17 amino acids. Trimming at V came to 6 bases and at J to 5 bases, leaving 11 bases not matched to a gene. CDR3 region: CASSDHRLAGDHNEQFF. The CDR3 region has the DNA TGTGCCAGCAGCGATCACCGACTAGCGGGGGATCACAATGAGCAGTTCTTC.

The V call is TRBV18, the J call TRBJ2-7; D might be TRBD2 (6 bases). V was trimmed by 2 bases and J by 5 bases, leaving 22 bases between them. Germline CDR1 reads KGHSH; CDR2 reads LQKENI. The CDR3 sequence is 17 residues long. The CDR3 DNA sequence: TGTGCCAGCTCACCAGGCGGTGCGACGGGAGCTGGCAACGAGCAGTACTTC. Amino acids: CASSPGGATGAGNEQYF.

This sequence joins TRBV6-5 and TRBJ2-7; a weak D match, TRBD2 (5 bases). The CDR3 has 14 residues. Per germline, CDR1 MNHEY and CDR2 SVGAGI. Trimming cost V 6 bases and J 5 bases, with 17 bases left between them. The CDR3 DNA is TGTGCCAGCAGCCTAAATAAACCGGAGGACGAGCAGTACTTC. This codes for CASSLNKPEDEQYF.

The chain uses TRBV19 and TRBJ2-7; the D is unclear. Germline loops: CDR1 LNHDA, CDR2 SQIVND (reference sequence). The CDR3 length is 12 residues. Trimming took off 8 bases at V and 3 bases at J, with 11 bases between the two ends. The CDR3 nucleotides are TGTGCCAGTCGGAGTCAAAGCTACGAGCAGTACTTC. Translation gives CASRSQSYEQYF.

This clone has a single count. The chain combines TRBV4-2 with TRBJ2-2; D is possibly TRBD1 (6 bases). The CDR3 covers 17 residues. Trimming left V 0 bases short and J 1 base short, with 12 bases between. In germline, CDR1 is LGHNA, CDR2 YNFKEQ. The CDR3 coding sequence is TGTGCCAGCAGCCAAGATGCGGGCAGGGGGAACACCGGGGAGCTGTTTTTT. This sequence encodes CASSQDAGRGNTGELFF.

The V gene is TRBV7-9, the J gene TRBJ2-2; weak D call: TRBD2 (6 bases). V was cut by 7 bases and J by 6 bases, with 12 bases left in between. Per germline, CDR1 SEHNR and CDR2 FQNEAQ (reference sequence). This CDR3 region has 13 residues. CDR3 sequence reads: CASTPPGAGELFF. DNA of the CDR3: TGTGCCAGCACCCCACCGGGGGCCGGGGAGCTGTTTTTT.

V is TRBV7-2 and J is TRBJ1-2; D may be TRBD1 (5 bases). Germline-derived CDR1 and CDR2 are SGHTA and FQGNSA. The CDR3 runs 14 residues. Trimming pared 2 bases from V and 4 bases from J, leaving 11 bases between. The CDR3 spells CASSLSGGGYGYTF. DNA of the CDR3: TGTGCCAGCAGCTTATCCGGGGGGGGCTATGGCTACACCTTC.

This clone was observed a single time. The J gene is TRBJ2-3, the V gene TRBV6-5, with a tentative D call TRBD2 (6 bases). Trimming cost V 0 bases and J 3 bases, with 10 bases left between them. This CDR3 region has 15 residues. Germline CDR1 and CDR2: MNHEY and SVGAGI. The DNA of the CDR3 is TGTGCCAGCAGTTACTCGATGGCGGGGACAGATACGCAGTATTTT. Translated: CASSYSMAGTDTQYF.

The chain employs TRBV7-9 and TRBJ2-5; tentative D call: TRBD2 (6 bases). Germline V gene sequence: CDR1 SEHNR, CDR2 FQNEAQ (reference sequence). This CDR3 has 15 amino acids. V was cut by 8 bases and J by 2 bases, with 18 bases left in between. The CDR3 spells CASRGREAGQETQYF. CDR3 DNA: TGTGCCAGCCGGGGTAGGGAGGCGGGACAAGAGACCCAGTACTTC.

The gene calls are TRBV7-9 and TRBJ2-7; 7 nucleotides agree with TRBD2. V shed 5 bases, J shed 2 bases, and the junction held 9 bases outside the gene matches. The germline V gene has CDR1 SEHNR and CDR2 FQNEAQ (reference sequence). This CDR3 contains 15 residues. CDR3 in DNA: TGTGCCAGCAGCCCCTCCGGGCGGGGGACCTACGAGCAGTACTTC. This sequence encodes CASSPSGRGTYEQYF.

This rearrangement joins TRBV18 to TRBJ2-5; D not resolved. The CDR3 sequence is 13 residues long. Germline loops: CDR1 KGHSH, CDR2 LQKENI. V shed 2 bases and J shed 2 bases, with 6 bases lying between them. CDR3 nucleotide sequence: TGTGCCAGCTCACCAAACCCGCAAGAGACCCAGTACTTC. Translation gives CASSPNPQETQYF. Full variable domain (missing parts from reference TRBV18 and TRBJ2-5): NAGVMQNPRHLVRRRGQEARLRCSPMKGHSHVYWYRQLPEEGLKFMVYLQKENIIDESGMPKERFSAEFPKEGPSILRIQQVVRGDSAAYFCASSPNPQETQYFGPGTRLLVL.